This entry is about one T cell receptor (beta chain). The antigen remains unidentified. This entry belongs to a study of graft-versus-host responses after intestinal transplantation. In the study overall: Induction using anti-thymocyte globulin, followed by tacrolimus and steroids for approximately 3 years, was given to all recipients. Findings and caveats of the study: Researchers found GvH clones in recipient marrow, and some showed up first in ileum or blood. Graft-versus-host to host-versus-graft clonal ratios in allografts were high in patients with graft-donor T cell macrochimerism. An association linked early post-transplant HvG declines with peak circulating GvH clone levels.

The germline V gene has CDR1 MDHEN and CDR2 SYDVKM. This CDR3 spans 14 amino acids. Between the trimmed V and J ends, which lost 6 bases and 0 bases, there was a span of 10 bases. TCRdb keeps only in-frame clones here, not all; method: immunoSEQ multiplex PCR. Seen here are about 51,000 clones, approximately 95% observed once, and the top ten hold under 0.3%. The source was unstimulated CD8+ T cells sorted from spleen or lymph node cells, collected before transplant. This chain joins TRBV28 and TRBJ2-3; D gene uncertain. This TCR came from a human donor who was the organ donor for an intestinal transplant. The CDR3 DNA reads as TGTGCCAGCAGGGCCAGCTATAGCACAGATACGCAGTATTTT. Translated, it gives CASRASYSTDTQYF.